This TCR beta chain stems from a study of shared clonotypes between healthy human individuals. Study summary: Donor ages ranged 18 to 49 years: a couple of women, a few men. Every donor yielded three CD4 naive, three CD4 memory, two CD8 naive and one CD8 memory plate.

Comment on this clone: Its specificity is unknown.

The study, taken as a whole, reports: Naive subsets typically showed greater estimated richness than memory subsets. Non-shared clonotypes displayed generation probabilities falling below those of clonotypes present in all four donors.

The repertoire was sequenced with immunoSEQ multiplex PCR; TCRdb's copy has only in-frame clones and lacks some. The table lists about a million clones, around 80% of them singletons. The CDR3 is made up of 16 amino acids. Looked up from germline, CDR1 is LNHNV and CDR2 is YYDKDF (reference sequence). The V gene end was trimmed by 1 base and the J gene end by 5 bases; junction bases not matched to a gene: 10. V and J are TRBV15 and TRBJ2-7; TRBD1 matches 8 bases. This receptor was taken from a man between 18 and 29 years old in good health. The sequenced sample was memory CD4+ T cells sorted from blood. Subset in this sample: CD45RA-negative fraction. DNA for the CDR3: TGTGCCACCAGCAGAGGGCAGGGGGCATCTATCCACGAGCAGTACTTC. Its protein is CATSRGQGASIHEQYF.